A selection of T cell receptor beta chains follows, all from one sample in a study of cytomegalovirus exposure and HLA in healthy donors. Clones were sequenced by immunoSEQ multiplex PCR, and TCRdb holds only the in-frame ones, with some missing. The sample lists 85,000 to 100,000 clones; roughly 80% were seen once. The sequencing sample was made of PBMCs. The receptors derive from a girl aged 2 to 9 in good health and CMV-seropositive. Each CDR3 is given with its conserved first and last residue. Fields, in order: V gene, CDR3 length, J gene, D gene, clone size, CDR3 DNA, CDR3 protein. The D gene is left open where the match is weak. The listing skips clone size in some rows; elsewhere it reads once, few, many or a size class.

TRBV19	15	TRBJ1-1	TRBD1	once	TGTGCCACCCAACCGCGGACAGGGTTTGTCACTGAAGCTTTCTTT	CATQPRTGFVTEAFF
TRBV5-1	15	TRBJ2-3	TRBD2	.	TGCGCCAGCAGCTTGGCTAGCGGGAGGACAGATACGCAGTATTTT	CASSLASGRTDTQYF
TRBV7-2	13	TRBJ2-1	TRBD2	.	TGTGCCAGCAGCCTCGGACTAGCGGGAGAGCAGTTCTTC	CASSLGLAGEQFF
TRBV11-3	15	TRBJ2-3	.	.	TGTGCCAGCAGCTCCTGGGACACCTCCACAGATACGCAGTATTTT	CASSSWDTSTDTQYF
TRBV28	14	TRBJ2-7	.	.	TGTGCCAGCAGTCCTCTAGCTATCGGCCACGAGCAGTACTTC	CASSPLAIGHEQYF
TRBV9	10	TRBJ1-2	.	.	TGTGCCAGCGGAGAAGGTGGCTACACCTTC	CASGEGGYTF
TRBV4-3	15	TRBJ2-5	TRBD2	.	TGCGCCAGCAGCCAAGACCGGACTAGCTTGGAGACCCAGTACTTC	CASSQDRTSLETQYF
TRBV13	17	TRBJ2-1	TRBD2	.	TGTGCCAGCAGCTTTCTTGGGTGGCGGGAGGGCAGGAATGAGCAGTTCTTC	CASSFLGWREGRNEQFF
TRBV27	14	TRBJ1-2	TRBD1	.	TGTGCCAGCAGCAGAGACAGGGCAATCGGTGGCTACACCTTC	CASSRDRAIGGYTF
TRBV28	14	TRBJ2-6	.	.	TGTGCCAGCAGAGGGGAAGCCGGGGCCAACGTCCTGACTTTC	CASRGEAGANVLTF
TRBV30	14	TRBJ2-4	TRBD1	.	TGTGCCTGGAGTGTAAACAGGGGGCTAGGCATTCAGTACTTC	CAWSVNRGLGIQYF
TRBV25-1	15	TRBJ1-1	.	.	TGTGCCAGACCCGACCGACCGGGGGAGGTAACTGAAGCTTTCTTT	CARPDRPGEVTEAFF
TRBV6-1	14	TRBJ2-3	TRBD2	.	TGTGCCAGCACAGTACTAGCGGGGACAGATACGCAGTATTTT	CASTVLAGTDTQYF
TRBV7-9	14	TRBJ1-1	TRBD1	.	TGTGCCAGCAGCTCGGACAGGATGAACACTGAAGCTTTCTTT	CASSSDRMNTEAFF
TRBV6-5	15	TRBJ1-1	.	few	TGTGCCAGCAGCTACTTAAGAGAGCTGAACACTGAAGCTTTCTTT	CASSYLRELNTEAFF
TRBV10-2	14	TRBJ2-1	TRBD2	.	TGCGCCAGCTCTGATTGGGGGGGATTCAATGAGCAGTTCTTC	CASSDWGGFNEQFF
TRBV6-5	15	TRBJ1-2	TRBD1	once	TGTGCCAGCAGGACACCGGGACAGGGGGCGGGTGGCTACACCTTC	CASRTPGQGAGGYTF
TRBV30	15	TRBJ2-2	TRBD1	.	TGTGCCTGGACTAGACGGGACAGGGACGCCGGGGAGCTGTTTTTT	CAWTRRDRDAGELFF
TRBV11-2	16	TRBJ2-2	TRBD2	.	TGTGCCAGCAGCTTATCGACTAGCGGAAACACCGGGGAGCTGTTTTTT	CASSLSTSGNTGELFF
TRBV2	11	TRBJ1-1	.	.	TGTGCCAGCAGTCGGGGGACTGAAGCTTTCTTT	CASSRGTEAFF
TRBV7-9	14	TRBJ1-1	TRBD1	.	TGTGCCAGCAGCTTTACAGGGGGCGTCCCTGAAGCTTTCTTT	CASSFTGGVPEAFF
TRBV5-1	14	TRBJ1-4	.	.	TGCGCCAGCAGCGCGGGAGGGGCAGTCGAAAAACTGTTTTTT	CASSAGGAVEKLFF
TRBV7-6	15	TRBJ1-1	.	few	TGTGCCAGCAGCTTAGAATTGGGCACGAACACTGAAGCTTTCTTT	CASSLELGTNTEAFF